These 31 T cell receptor beta chains were all obtained from the same sample, sequenced in a study of identifying expanded T cells in peripheral blood. Profiling relied on immunoSEQ multiplex PCR, and the TCRdb table lists in-frame clones only, not all of them. Of about 100,000 clones listed, 87% are singletons. The sample taken for sequencing was blood. Receptors were obtained from a person aged 18 to 70 in good health.

This clone was detected once. This rearrangement joins TRBV12-5 to TRBJ2-7, with 8 bases lining up with TRBD1. This CDR3 has 14 amino acids. CDR1 is LGHNT, CDR2 FRNRAP, per germline. Germline trimming cut 6 bases from V and 7 bases from J; bases unmatched to any gene: 11. This CDR3 reads CASGQGQEAEEQYF. The CDR3 DNA is TGTGCTAGTGGACAGGGACAGGAGGCCGAAGAGCAGTACTTC.

The chain joins TRBV9 to TRBJ2-7; TRBD2 is a possible D gene (6 bases). The CDR3 contains 14 residues. The ends were cut back, 7 bases at V and 0 bases at J, with 14 bases in the middle. CDR1 and CDR2 from the germline V gene are SGDLS and YYNGEE. CDR3 amino acids: CASGPRGSSYEQYF. The CDR3, as DNA: TGTGCCAGCGGACCCCGGGGGAGCTCCTACGAGCAGTACTTC.

The V gene is TRBV27, the J gene TRBJ2-5; 11 nucleotides line up with TRBD2. CDR1 is MNHEY, CDR2 SMNVEV, per germline (reference sequence). V dropped 4 bases and J dropped 7; count of bases not matched to a gene: 14. The CDR3 totals 17 residues. The CDR3: CASSSSLASGGLGTQYF. The CDR3 DNA follows: TGTGCCAGCAGTTCCTCCTTAGCTAGCGGGGGGTTGGGGACCCAGTACTTC.

V and J are TRBV11-2 and TRBJ2-5; D is possibly TRBD2 (6 bases). The CDR3 is 13 residues long. Germline CDR1 reads SGHAT; CDR2 reads FQNNGV. The V gene lost 0 bases and the J gene lost 13 bases, with 15 bases spanning the gap. For the CDR3, the DNA is TGTGCCAGCAGCTTAGATGCGGGGAGCAGTGGGTACTTC. As protein: CASSLDAGSSGYF.

The chain has TRBV20-1 and TRBJ2-3; no clear D gene. The CDR3 consists of 10 residues. CDR1 and CDR2 from the germline V gene are DFQATT and SNEGSKA (reference sequence). The V and J ends lost 4 bases and 6 bases respectively, with 5 bases between them. This CDR3 is CSAMKDTQYF. CDR3 coding DNA: TGCAGTGCTATGAAGGATACGCAGTATTTT.

This clone is a singleton in its sample. The genes are TRBV10-1 and TRBJ2-1; 9 bases are shared with TRBD2. The CDR3 covers 16 residues. Germline CDR1 WNHNN, CDR2 SYGVQD (reference sequence). The V segment lost 6 bases and the J segment 4 bases; nucleotides outside the gene matches: 10. CDR3 in amino acids: CASSTTSGGPYNEQFF. DNA for the CDR3: TGCGCCAGCAGCACTACCAGCGGGGGGCCATACAATGAGCAGTTCTTC.

The chain has TRBV6-1 and TRBJ2-7, with D perhaps TRBD1 or TRBD2 (6 bases each). V was cut by 2 bases and J by 1 base, with 15 bases left in between. From germline, CDR1 is MNHNS and CDR2 SASEGT. This CDR3 has 16 amino acids. The CDR3 region is CASSEWGRGGSYEQYF. In DNA form, the CDR3 reads TGTGCCAGCAGTGAATGGGGCAGGGGAGGTTCCTACGAGCAGTACTTC.

This clone was counted between two and nine times. This CDR3 reads CASSQAWTGGIQALHF. The CDR3, as DNA: TGCGCCAGCAGCCAAGCGTGGACAGGCGGTATTCAGGCCCTCCACTTT. J is TRBJ1-6 and V is TRBV4-3; 7 bases align to TRBD1. J was trimmed by 14 bases and V by 1 base; bases with no gene match: 14. The CDR3 covers 16 residues. Germline CDR1 and CDR2: LGHNA and YSLEER.

This chain joins TRBV5-1 and TRBJ1-1, with D uncertain. Trimming took off 2 bases at V and 0 bases at J, with 5 bases between the two ends. Per germline, CDR1 SGHRS and CDR2 YFSETQ. CDR3 length: 13 residues. Here the CDR3 DNA reads TGCGCCAGCAGCTTAGTTCTGAACACTGAAGCTTTCTTT. It codes for CASSLVLNTEAFF.

This clone was seen a single time. The rearrangement links TRBV5-6 to TRBJ2-3; D might be TRBD2 (6 bases). With 4 bases removed from V and 5 bases from J, the gap between germline ends came to 8 bases. This CDR3 has 12 amino acids. CDR1 is SGHDT, CDR2 YYEEEE, per germline. Here the CDR3 reads CASSLGGDTQYF. DNA for the CDR3: TGTGCCAGCAGCCTGGGGGGAGATACGCAGTATTTT.

The chain couples TRBV6-5 to TRBJ2-7; D ambiguous. This CDR3 has 11 residues. The germline gives CDR1 MNHEY, CDR2 SVGAGI. Between the trimmed V and J ends, which lost 4 bases and 2 bases, there was a span of 3 bases. The CDR3 DNA reads as TGTGCCAGCAGTTCGACCTACGAGCAGTACTTC. Encoded protein: CASSSTYEQYF.

V gene TRBV5-1 combines with J gene TRBJ2-7; 7 positions agree with TRBD2. Germline-derived CDR1 and CDR2 are SGHRS and YFSETQ. The V and J ends lost 2 bases and 2 bases, in that order; junction bases with no gene match: 4. There are 14 residues in the CDR3. For the CDR3, the DNA is TGCGCCAGCAGCTTCGCCGGGGGGACCTACGAGCAGTACTTC. As protein: CASSFAGGTYEQYF.

The chain joins TRBV7-2 to TRBJ2-2; 10 bases match TRBD2. The V gene end was trimmed by 5 bases and the J gene end by 6 bases; junction bases not matched to a gene: 12. This CDR3 has 17 residues. Germline V gene data show CDR1 as SGHTA and CDR2 as FQGNSA. The chain's CDR3 is CASSRTLLAGVSGELFF. CDR3 DNA sequence: TGTGCCAGCAGCCGAACACTGCTAGCGGGGGTATCCGGGGAGCTGTTTTTT.

The V call is TRBV12-5, the J call TRBJ1-2; 7 nucleotides match TRBD1. Germline lookup yields CDR1 LGHNT and CDR2 FRNRAP. V gave up 0 bases and J gave up 8 bases; unmatched junction bases: 6. CDR3 length equals 14 residues. CDR3 protein: CASGLVNRGRGYTF. The CDR3 region has the DNA TGTGCTAGTGGTTTGGTAAACAGGGGTAGGGGCTACACCTTC.

The chain is built from TRBV2 and TRBJ2-6, with D uncertain. The CDR3 contains 13 residues. Trimming removed 6 bases at V and 4 bases at J, with 7 bases between. The germline V gene has CDR1 SNHLY and CDR2 FYNNEI. The CDR3 coding sequence is TGTGCCAGCAGAGACTCGGGGGCCAACGTCCTGACTTTC. Translating gives CASRDSGANVLTF.

This clone was counted between two and nine times. This chain uses TRBV7-2 with TRBJ1-2, with a tentative D call TRBD1 (6 bases). CDR3 length: 13 residues. V dropped 5 bases and J dropped 6 bases, with 13 bases sitting between them. CDR1 is SGHTA and CDR2 is FQGNSA in the germline V gene. The CDR3 is CASSLQGFNGYTF. CDR3 nucleotides: TGTGCCAGCAGCCTCCAGGGGTTCAATGGCTACACCTTC.

This chain links TRBV12-5 with TRBJ2-1; 10 bases are a match to TRBD2. The ends lost 6 bases at V and 6 bases at J; junction bases unmatched: 8. The CDR3 runs to 15 residues. The germline CDR1 and CDR2 sequences are LGHNT and FRNRAP. CDR3 DNA sequence: TGTGCTAGTGGCGACCTAGCGGGGGCGTTCAATGAGCAGTTCTTC. Its protein product is CASGDLAGAFNEQFF.

The table lists this clone with a few counts. The chain recombines TRBV19 with TRBJ1-2; 7 bases line up with TRBD1. The germline V gene encodes CDR1 LNHDA and CDR2 SQIVND (reference sequence). The CDR3 is made up of 14 amino acids. V gave up 9 bases and J gave up 4 bases; unmatched junction bases: 11. CDR3 sequence reads: CASSRTGIAYGYTF. The CDR3 DNA reads as TGTGCCAGCTCTAGGACAGGCATCGCCTATGGCTACACCTTC.

This clone came up a few times. V and J are TRBV7-9 and TRBJ1-1; D call uncertain. Trimming left V 5 bases short and J 3 bases short, with 4 bases between. The CDR3 has 11 amino acids. CDR1 and CDR2 (germline): SEHNR, FQNEAQ (reference sequence). This chain's CDR3 is CASSEYTEAFF. The CDR3 coding sequence is TGTGCCAGCAGCGAGTACACTGAAGCTTTCTTT.

The V call is TRBV5-4, the J call TRBJ1-2; D is possibly TRBD1 (5 bases). The CDR3 is 14 residues long. V was trimmed by 3 bases and J by 10 bases, leaving 19 bases between them. Germline values: CDR1 SGHNT, CDR2 YYREEE (reference sequence). CDR3 protein: CASSSAGSPRDYTF. The DNA for the CDR3 is TGTGCCAGCAGCTCGGCAGGGAGTCCGAGGGACTACACCTTC.

V gene TRBV2 combines with J gene TRBJ1-5; possibly TRBD1 for D (5 bases). Trimming removed 7 bases at V and 4 bases at J, with 11 bases between. The CDR3 has 13 amino acids. Germline CDR1 and CDR2: SNHLY and FYNNEI. The CDR3 DNA reads TGTGCCAGCAAGGCAGGGTCAAATCAGCCCCAGCATTTT. Translation gives CASKAGSNQPQHF.

The rearrangement links TRBV18 to TRBJ1-1; D is ambiguous. CDR3 length equals 14 residues. Germline loops: CDR1 KGHSH, CDR2 LQKENI. V was shortened by 3 bases and J by 0 bases, with 8 bases between the two germline ends. CDR3 residues: CASSPTGLNTEAFF. The CDR3 DNA reads as TGTGCCAGCTCACCTACTGGGTTGAACACTGAAGCTTTCTTT.

The chain couples TRBV2 to TRBJ2-2, with TRBD2 matching over 13 bases. Germline CDR1 is SNHLY and CDR2 is FYNNEI. CDR3 length: 15 amino acids. J gave up 5 bases and V 4 bases, and 1 base lay outside the gene matches. The DNA of the CDR3 is TGTGCCAGCAGTGGACTAGCGGGGGGTACCGGGGAGCTGTTTTTT. Protein product: CASSGLAGGTGELFF.

The chain carries TRBV13 and TRBJ2-3; tentative D call: TRBD2 (7 bases). V was trimmed by 6 bases and J by 2 bases, leaving 21 bases between them. CDR3 size: 17 residues. Germline V lookup: CDR1 PRHDT, CDR2 FYEKMQ (reference sequence). CDR3 sequence: CASSSSLRGLLTDTQYF. In DNA, the CDR3 is TGTGCCAGCAGTTCTTCCTTGCGGGGGCTTCTCACAGATACGCAGTATTTT.

The chain employs TRBV5-5 and TRBJ2-7; no clear D gene. Trimming took 1 base from V and 3 from J, leaving 23 bases between them. Germline V gene lookup returns CDR1 SGHKS and CDR2 YYEKEE (reference sequence). This CDR3 has 18 residues. The CDR3 bases are TGTGCCAGCAGCTTGTCCCAGGCCGCGCAAAGCCTCCACTACGAGCAGTACTTC. This sequence encodes CASSLSQAAQSLHYEQYF.

The chain uses TRBV2 and TRBJ2-1, with unresolved D. Germline assignment: CDR1 SNHLY and CDR2 FYNNEI. The V end lost 2 bases, the J end lost 1 base, and 3 bases lay between the germline ends. The CDR3 sequence is 13 residues long. The CDR3: CASSEISYNEQFF. CDR3 in DNA: TGTGCCAGCAGTGAAATTTCCTACAATGAGCAGTTCTTC.

A few counts support this clone. The chain joins TRBV4-3 to TRBJ2-5; D call uncertain. There are 13 residues in the CDR3. From germline, CDR1 is LGHNA and CDR2 YSLEER. Trimming removed 0 bases from V and 5 bases from J, with 7 bases in between. This chain's CDR3 is CASSQEYWETQYF. CDR3 sequence (DNA): TGCGCCAGCAGCCAAGAGTATTGGGAGACCCAGTACTTC.

The CDR3: CASSLAIRGLARDNEQFF. The CDR3 DNA follows: TGTGCCAGCAGTTTAGCCATAAGAGGACTAGCGCGGGACAATGAGCAGTTCTTC. The J gene is TRBJ2-1, the V gene TRBV28; 9 nucleotides align to TRBD2. The junction had 13 bases not matched to a gene; V was cut back by 2 bases and J by 5 bases. Germline V gene sequence: CDR1 MDHEN, CDR2 SYDVKM. This CDR3 comprises 18 residues.

This chain links TRBV2 with TRBJ2-3, with TRBD2 matching 9 bases. Germline lookup yields CDR1 SNHLY and CDR2 FYNNEI. The CDR3 runs to 15 residues. Trimming cost V 9 bases and J 0 bases; bases outside gene matches: 7. CDR3 coding DNA: TGTGCCAGTGATACCGGGACTAGCAGCACAGATACGCAGTATTTT. The encoded protein is CASDTGTSSTDTQYF.

The sample holds a few counts of this clone. The J gene is TRBJ2-5, the V gene TRBV5-1, with 7 bases identical to TRBD1. Germline V lookup: CDR1 SGHRS, CDR2 YFSETQ. This CDR3 spans 14 amino acids. J was trimmed by 5 bases and V by 4 bases; bases with no gene match: 8. Written as DNA, the CDR3 is TGCGCCAGCAGCGGAGGAACGACAGGGGAGACCCAGTACTTC. Protein product: CASSGGTTGETQYF.

The rearrangement links TRBV4-2 to TRBJ2-4; TRBD1 aligns across 9 bases. Trimming at V came to 3 bases and at J to 0 bases, leaving 12 bases not matched to a gene. The CDR3 covers 19 residues. Germline V gene sequence: CDR1 LGHNA, CDR2 YNFKEQ. CDR3: CASSQNTGTGNLAKNIQYF. CDR3 nucleotides: TGTGCCAGCAGCCAGAATACCGGGACAGGGAACCTAGCCAAAAACATTCAGTACTTC.